These T cell receptor beta chains were read from a single sample in a study of technical replicates of blood from a handful of donors. Here immunoSEQ multiplex PCR was the method, and the copy in TCRdb shows in-frame clones only, minus some. The sample carries 50,000 to 65,000 clones, 85% to 95% recorded once. Sequencing used PBMCs. Receptor source: a human donor in good health. Some clones in this sample may be carry-over from other donors' samples. Each CDR3 is given with its conserved first and last residue. D genes are given only for firm matches. Where a row states a size, it is once, few, many or the class of an expanded clone; other rows omit it.

clone size: .
D gene: .
J gene: TRBJ2-1
V gene: TRBV7-3
CDR3 DNA: TGTGCCAGCAGCTACGCGGCAGACAATGAGCAGTTCTTC
CDR3 protein: CASSYAADNEQFF

clone size: once
D gene: TRBD1
J gene: TRBJ1-1
V gene: TRBV6-5
CDR3 DNA: TGTGCCAGCAGGGACAGGACAGTCACTGAAGCTTTCTTT
CDR3 protein: CASRDRTVTEAFF

clone size: .
D gene: .
J gene: TRBJ1-6
V gene: TRBV6-5
CDR3 DNA: TGTGCCAGCTTGTACAGGGCGGGCTATAATTCACCCCTCCACTTT
CDR3 protein: CASLYRAGYNSPLHF

clone size: .
D gene: .
J gene: TRBJ1-5
V gene: TRBV5-1
CDR3 DNA: TGCGCCAGCAGCTTGGAAGGAGGCAATCAGCCCCAGCATTTT
CDR3 protein: CASSLEGGNQPQHF

clone size: .
D gene: .
J gene: TRBJ2-6
V gene: TRBV7-2
CDR3 DNA: TGTGCCAGCAGCTTAGTCGGTACCCCAAGCTCTGGGGCCAACGTCCTGACTTTC
CDR3 protein: CASSLVGTPSSGANVLTF

clone size: .
D gene: .
J gene: TRBJ1-2
V gene: TRBV5-1
CDR3 DNA: TGCGCCAGCAGCTTGGCCGACGCCAGGGGTTCCGGCTACACCTTC
CDR3 protein: CASSLADARGSGYTF

clone size: .
D gene: .
J gene: TRBJ1-2
V gene: TRBV6-5
CDR3 DNA: TGTGCCAGCAGTTACGGAGATTATGGCTACACCTTC
CDR3 protein: CASSYGDYGYTF

clone size: .
D gene: .
J gene: TRBJ1-2
V gene: TRBV5-4
CDR3 DNA: TGTGCCAGCAGCTTGGCAGGGTCCGCTAACTATGGCTACACCTTC
CDR3 protein: CASSLAGSANYGYTF

clone size: .
D gene: TRBD1
J gene: TRBJ2-3
V gene: TRBV29-1
CDR3 DNA: TGCAGCGTTGAAGGAACAGGGGGCGAGGATACGCAGTATTTT
CDR3 protein: CSVEGTGGEDTQYF

clone size: .
D gene: .
J gene: TRBJ1-3
V gene: TRBV5-1
CDR3 DNA: TGCGCCAGCAGCCCGGACAGTTCTGGAAACACCATATATTTT
CDR3 protein: CASSPDSSGNTIYF

clone size: .
D gene: .
J gene: TRBJ1-1
V gene: TRBV7-9
CDR3 DNA: TGTGCCAGCGTTGTATTCTCCACTGAAGCTTTCTTT
CDR3 protein: CASVVFSTEAFF

clone size: .
D gene: TRBD2
J gene: TRBJ2-7
V gene: TRBV5-6
CDR3 DNA: TGTGCCAGCAGCTCCCTCTCCACCCTAGCGGGACTTTCCTACGAGCAGTACTTC
CDR3 protein: CASSSLSTLAGLSYEQYF

clone size: .
D gene: .
J gene: TRBJ2-7
V gene: TRBV6-5
CDR3 DNA: TGTGCCAGCAGTAGAGCCATGAGCTCCTACGAGCAGTACTTC
CDR3 protein: CASSRAMSSYEQYF

clone size: .
D gene: .
J gene: TRBJ2-1
V gene: TRBV19
CDR3 DNA: TGTGCCAGTAGTATAGGCCAGTTTAACAATGAGCAGTTCTTC
CDR3 protein: CASSIGQFNNEQFF

clone size: .
D gene: .
J gene: TRBJ1-5
V gene: TRBV19
CDR3 DNA: TGTGCCAGTAGTAGCCTAAATCAGCCCCAGCATTTT
CDR3 protein: CASSSLNQPQHF

clone size: .
D gene: .
J gene: TRBJ1-1
V gene: TRBV18
CDR3 DNA: TGTGCCAGCTCACCACTGATTCCTAAGAACACTGAAGCTTTCTTT
CDR3 protein: CASSPLIPKNTEAFF

clone size: .
D gene: .
J gene: TRBJ1-6
V gene: TRBV19
CDR3 DNA: TGTGCCAGTAGTATGGAGGAAGGCGGTTCACCCCTCCACTTT
CDR3 protein: CASSMEEGGSPLHF

clone size: .
D gene: .
J gene: TRBJ2-7
V gene: TRBV12-5
CDR3 DNA: TGTGCTAGTGGTTTGAGTCCGGGCGAGCAGTACTTC
CDR3 protein: CASGLSPGEQYF

clone size: .
D gene: .
J gene: TRBJ1-1
V gene: TRBV7-2
CDR3 DNA: TGTGCCAGCAGCCCGTTTGGGGGGTTCACTGAAGCTTTCTTT
CDR3 protein: CASSPFGGFTEAFF

clone size: .
D gene: .
J gene: TRBJ1-2
V gene: TRBV30
CDR3 DNA: TGTGCCTCTAACTTGGGCTCTCATGGCTACACCTTC
CDR3 protein: CASNLGSHGYTF

clone size: .
D gene: TRBD2
J gene: TRBJ2-3
V gene: TRBV30
CDR3 DNA: TGTGCCTGGAGTGTAGGGACTAGCGGTTCTAGCACAGATACGCAGTATTTT
CDR3 protein: CAWSVGTSGSSTDTQYF

clone size: few
D gene: .
J gene: TRBJ1-2
V gene: TRBV5-5
CDR3 DNA: TGTGCCAGCAGCCTTAATACAGTTGTCTATGGCTACACCTTC
CDR3 protein: CASSLNTVVYGYTF

clone size: .
D gene: .
J gene: TRBJ2-2
V gene: TRBV2
CDR3 DNA: TGTGCCAGCCGGAGGGGAGCGAACACCGGGGAGCTGTTTTTT
CDR3 protein: CASRRGANTGELFF

clone size: once
D gene: TRBD1
J gene: TRBJ1-5
V gene: TRBV19
CDR3 DNA: TGTGCCAGTAGTATTGGGACAGGGGGCAATCAGCCCCAGCATTTT
CDR3 protein: CASSIGTGGNQPQHF

clone size: .
D gene: TRBD2
J gene: TRBJ2-3
V gene: TRBV29-1
CDR3 DNA: TGCAGCGTTGGGGGGACTAGCGGGGGGTGGGCAGATACGCAGTATTTT
CDR3 protein: CSVGGTSGGWADTQYF

clone size: .
D gene: .
J gene: TRBJ2-1
V gene: TRBV6-5
CDR3 DNA: TGTGCCAGCAGTCCCAACTCAGGGAACTACAATGAGCAGTTCTTC
CDR3 protein: CASSPNSGNYNEQFF

clone size: .
D gene: .
J gene: TRBJ1-1
V gene: TRBV27
CDR3 DNA: TGTGCCAGCAGTTTACCGCCCTTTCAGGGAATCCCAGTAATGAACACTGAAGCTTTCTTT
CDR3 protein: CASSLPPFQGIPVMNTEAFF

clone size: .
D gene: .
J gene: TRBJ1-1
V gene: TRBV19
CDR3 DNA: TGTGCCAGTAGTATACTTACAGAGAACACTGAAGCTTTCTTT
CDR3 protein: CASSILTENTEAFF

clone size: .
D gene: TRBD1
J gene: TRBJ2-7
V gene: TRBV5-6
CDR3 DNA: TGTGCCAGCAGCTTGGGACAGGGGAGGGAGCAGTACTTC
CDR3 protein: CASSLGQGREQYF